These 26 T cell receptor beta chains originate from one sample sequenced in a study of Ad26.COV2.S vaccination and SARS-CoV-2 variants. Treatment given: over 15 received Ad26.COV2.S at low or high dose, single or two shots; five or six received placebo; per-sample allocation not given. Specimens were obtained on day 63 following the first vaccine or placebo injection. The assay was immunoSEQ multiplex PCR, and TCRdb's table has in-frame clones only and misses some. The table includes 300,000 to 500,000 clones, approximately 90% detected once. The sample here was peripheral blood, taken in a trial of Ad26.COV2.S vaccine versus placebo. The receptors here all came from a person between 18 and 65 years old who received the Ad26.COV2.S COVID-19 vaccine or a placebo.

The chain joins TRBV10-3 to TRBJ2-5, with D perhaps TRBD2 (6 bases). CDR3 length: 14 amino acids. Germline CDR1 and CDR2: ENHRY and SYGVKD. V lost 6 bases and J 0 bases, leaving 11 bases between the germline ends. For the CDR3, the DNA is TGTGCCATCAGCCCTGGGACTTACCAAGAGACCCAGTACTTC. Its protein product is CAISPGTYQETQYF.

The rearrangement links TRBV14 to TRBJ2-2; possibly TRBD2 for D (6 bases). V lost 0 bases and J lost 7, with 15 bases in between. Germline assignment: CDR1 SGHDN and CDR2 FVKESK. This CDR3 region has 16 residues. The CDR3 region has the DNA TGTGCCAGCAGCCAAGATATCGGCACGGGGGACGGGGAGCTGTTTTTT. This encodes CASSQDIGTGDGELFF. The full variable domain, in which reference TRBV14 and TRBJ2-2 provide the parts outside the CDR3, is EAGVTQFPSHSVIEKGQTVTLRCDPISGHDNLYWYRRVMGKEIKFLLHFVKESKQDESGMPNNRFLAERTGGTYSTLKVQPAELEDSGVYFCASSQDIGTGDGELFFGEGSRLTVL.

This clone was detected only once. In DNA, the CDR3 is TGTGCCAGCAGCTCGGGGATCTCTGGAAACACCATATATTTT. Translating it yields CASSSGISGNTIYF. This chain links TRBV7-9 with TRBJ1-3; D gene unclear. Deletions cut 4 bases from V and 0 bases from J, with 7 bases between. Per the germline V gene, CDR1 is SEHNR and CDR2 is FQNEAQ (reference sequence). This CDR3 has 14 amino acids.

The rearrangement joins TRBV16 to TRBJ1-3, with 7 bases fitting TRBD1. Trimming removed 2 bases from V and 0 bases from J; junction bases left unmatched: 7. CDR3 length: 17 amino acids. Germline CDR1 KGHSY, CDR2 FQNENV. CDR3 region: CASSQRQGRSSGNTIYF. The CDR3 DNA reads TGTGCCAGCAGCCAACGACAGGGCAGAAGCTCTGGAAACACCATATATTTT.

The CDR3 reads CASTGQEYDEQFF. CDR3 coding DNA: TGTGCCAGTACTGGGCAGGAATACGATGAGCAGTTCTTC. The genes are TRBV19 and TRBJ2-1; D call uncertain. V dropped 7 bases and J dropped 8 bases, with 15 bases sitting between them. Germline V gives CDR1 LNHDA, CDR2 SQIVND (reference sequence). The CDR3 consists of 13 residues.

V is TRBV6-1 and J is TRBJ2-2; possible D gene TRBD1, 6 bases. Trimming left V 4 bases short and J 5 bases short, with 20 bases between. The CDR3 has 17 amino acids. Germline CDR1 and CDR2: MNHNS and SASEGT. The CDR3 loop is CASSATNRAWMTGELFF. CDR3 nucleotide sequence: TGTGCCAGCAGTGCCACGAACAGGGCGTGGATGACCGGGGAGCTGTTTTTT.

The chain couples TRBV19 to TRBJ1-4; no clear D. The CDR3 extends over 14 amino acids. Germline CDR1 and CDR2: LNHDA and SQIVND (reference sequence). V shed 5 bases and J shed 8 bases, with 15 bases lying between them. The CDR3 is CASSPRVGDEKLFF. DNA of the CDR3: TGTGCCAGTAGTCCCCGGGTGGGAGACGAAAAACTGTTTTTT.

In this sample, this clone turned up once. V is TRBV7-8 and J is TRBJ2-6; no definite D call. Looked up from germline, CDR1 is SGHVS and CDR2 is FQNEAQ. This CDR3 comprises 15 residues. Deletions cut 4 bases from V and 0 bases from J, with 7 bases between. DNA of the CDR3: TGTGCCAGCAGCTCGAGAATCTCTGGGGCCAACGTCCTGACTTTC. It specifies CASSSRISGANVLTF.

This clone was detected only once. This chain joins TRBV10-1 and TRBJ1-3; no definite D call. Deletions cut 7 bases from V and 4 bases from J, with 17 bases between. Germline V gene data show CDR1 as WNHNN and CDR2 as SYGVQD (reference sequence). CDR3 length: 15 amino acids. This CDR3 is CASKLRHFCGNTIYF. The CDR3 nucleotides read TGCGCCAGCAAACTCCGACATTTTTGCGGAAACACCATATATTTT.

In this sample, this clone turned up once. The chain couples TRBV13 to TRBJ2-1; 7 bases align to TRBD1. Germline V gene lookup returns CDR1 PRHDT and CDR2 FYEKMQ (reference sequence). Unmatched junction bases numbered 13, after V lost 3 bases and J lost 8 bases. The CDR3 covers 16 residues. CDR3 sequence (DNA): TGTGCCAGCAGCTTGGTTTGGTCGGGTCAGGGGGATGAGCAGTTCTTC. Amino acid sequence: CASSLVWSGQGDEQFF.

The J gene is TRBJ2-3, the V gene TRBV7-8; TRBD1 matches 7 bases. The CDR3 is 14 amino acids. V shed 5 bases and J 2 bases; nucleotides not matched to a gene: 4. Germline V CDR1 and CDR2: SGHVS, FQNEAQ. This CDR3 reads CASSLGQFTDTQYF. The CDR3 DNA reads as TGTGCCAGCAGCCTGGGACAGTTCACAGATACGCAGTATTTT.

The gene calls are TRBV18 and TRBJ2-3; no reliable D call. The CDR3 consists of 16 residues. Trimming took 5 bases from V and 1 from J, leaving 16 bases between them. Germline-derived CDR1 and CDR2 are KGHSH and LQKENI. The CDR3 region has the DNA TGTGCCAGCTCAAAAGTGATGTCTGGTGGCACAGATACGCAGTATTTT. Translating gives CASSKVMSGGTDTQYF.

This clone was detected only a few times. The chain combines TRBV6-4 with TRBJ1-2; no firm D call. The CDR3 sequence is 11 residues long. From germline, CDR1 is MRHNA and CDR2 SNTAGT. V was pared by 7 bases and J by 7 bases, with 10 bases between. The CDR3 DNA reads TGTGCCAGCAAGAGTCCACGTGGCTACACCTTC. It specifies CASKSPRGYTF.

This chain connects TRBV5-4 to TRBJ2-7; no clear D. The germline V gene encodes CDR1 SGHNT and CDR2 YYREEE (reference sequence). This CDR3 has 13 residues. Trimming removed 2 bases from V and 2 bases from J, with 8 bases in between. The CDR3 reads CASSFGRAYEQYF. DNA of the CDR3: TGTGCCAGCAGCTTCGGTAGAGCCTACGAGCAGTACTTC.

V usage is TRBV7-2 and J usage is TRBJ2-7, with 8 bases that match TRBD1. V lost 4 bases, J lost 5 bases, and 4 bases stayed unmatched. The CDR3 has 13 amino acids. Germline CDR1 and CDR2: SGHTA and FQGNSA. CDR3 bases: TGTGCCAGCAGCTGGACAGGGTCCAACGAGCAGTACTTC. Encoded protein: CASSWTGSNEQYF.

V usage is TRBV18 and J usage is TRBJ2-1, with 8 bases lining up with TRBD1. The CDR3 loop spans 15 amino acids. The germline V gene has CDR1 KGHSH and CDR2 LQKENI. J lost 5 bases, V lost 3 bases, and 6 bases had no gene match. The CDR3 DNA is TGTGCCAGCTCACCCGACAGGGGTAGGGACAATGAGCAGTTCTTC. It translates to CASSPDRGRDNEQFF.

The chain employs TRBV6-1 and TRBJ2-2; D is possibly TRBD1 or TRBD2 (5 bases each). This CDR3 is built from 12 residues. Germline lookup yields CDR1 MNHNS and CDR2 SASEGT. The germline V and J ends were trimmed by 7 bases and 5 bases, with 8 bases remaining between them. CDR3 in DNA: TGTGCCAGCACCTGGGGGACCGGGGAGCTGTTTTTT. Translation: CASTWGTGELFF.

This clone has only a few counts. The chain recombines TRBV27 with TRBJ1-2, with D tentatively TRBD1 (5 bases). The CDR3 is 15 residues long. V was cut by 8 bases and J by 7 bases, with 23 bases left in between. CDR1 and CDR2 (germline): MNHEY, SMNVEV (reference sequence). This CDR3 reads CASGPGLSRTSGYTF. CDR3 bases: TGTGCCAGCGGGCCGGGACTCTCCAGAACCAGTGGCTACACCTTC.

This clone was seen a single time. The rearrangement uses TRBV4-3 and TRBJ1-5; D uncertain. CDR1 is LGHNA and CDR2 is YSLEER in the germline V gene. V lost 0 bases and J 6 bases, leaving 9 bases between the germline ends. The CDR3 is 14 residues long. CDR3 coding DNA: TGCGCCAGCAGCCAAGAGGTCGGAATTCAGCCCCAGCATTTT. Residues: CASSQEVGIQPQHF.

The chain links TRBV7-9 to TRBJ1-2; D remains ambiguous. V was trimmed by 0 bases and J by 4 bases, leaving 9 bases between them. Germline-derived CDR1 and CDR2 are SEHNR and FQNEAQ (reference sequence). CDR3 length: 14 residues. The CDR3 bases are TGTGCCAGCAGCTTAGCCACACCGACCTATGGCTACACCTTC. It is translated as CASSLATPTYGYTF.

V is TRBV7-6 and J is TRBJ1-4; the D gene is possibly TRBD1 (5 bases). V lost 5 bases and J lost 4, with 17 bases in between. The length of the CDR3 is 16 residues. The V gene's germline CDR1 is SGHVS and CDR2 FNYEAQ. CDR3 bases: TGTGCCAGCAGCATTGGGAGGGGCAGGCTTAATGAAAAACTGTTTTTT. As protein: CASSIGRGRLNEKLFF.

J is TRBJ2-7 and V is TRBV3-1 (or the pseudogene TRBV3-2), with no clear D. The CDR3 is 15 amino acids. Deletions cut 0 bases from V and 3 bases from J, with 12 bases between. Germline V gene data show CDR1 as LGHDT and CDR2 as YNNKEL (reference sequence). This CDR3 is CASSQDGQTNYEQYF. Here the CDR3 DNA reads TGTGCCAGCAGCCAAGATGGGCAGACGAACTACGAGCAGTACTTC.

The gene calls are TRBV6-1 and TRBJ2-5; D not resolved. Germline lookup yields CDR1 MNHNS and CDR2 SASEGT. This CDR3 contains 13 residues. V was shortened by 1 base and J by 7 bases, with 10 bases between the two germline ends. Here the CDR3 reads CASSEVGFGTQYF. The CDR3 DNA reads TGTGCCAGCAGTGAAGTTGGCTTTGGGACCCAGTACTTC.

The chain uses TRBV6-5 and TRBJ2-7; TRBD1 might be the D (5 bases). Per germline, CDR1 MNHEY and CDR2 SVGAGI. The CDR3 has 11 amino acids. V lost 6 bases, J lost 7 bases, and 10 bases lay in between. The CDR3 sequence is CASSQGQEQYF. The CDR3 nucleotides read TGTGCCAGCAGCCAGGGTCAAGAGCAGTACTTC.

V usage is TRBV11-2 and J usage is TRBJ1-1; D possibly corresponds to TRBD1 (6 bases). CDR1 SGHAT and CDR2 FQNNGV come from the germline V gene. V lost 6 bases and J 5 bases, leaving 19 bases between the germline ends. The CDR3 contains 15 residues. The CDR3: CASRRWQGPGTEAFF. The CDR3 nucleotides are TGTGCCAGCAGACGATGGCAGGGGCCCGGAACTGAAGCTTTCTTT.

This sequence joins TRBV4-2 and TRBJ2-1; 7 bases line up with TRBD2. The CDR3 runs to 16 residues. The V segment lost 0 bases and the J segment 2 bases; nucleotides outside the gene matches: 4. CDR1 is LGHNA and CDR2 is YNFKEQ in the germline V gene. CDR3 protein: CASSQDRSGAYNEQFF. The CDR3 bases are TGTGCCAGCAGCCAAGATAGAAGCGGGGCCTACAATGAGCAGTTCTTC.